This T cell receptor beta chain was profiled in a study of vaccination and CD4 T cells after COVID-19. Whole-study context: Stimuli were overlapping spike peptide pools of SARS-CoV-2 and three common cold coronaviruses (HCoV-NL63, HCoV-OC43, HCoV-229E).

The treatment denotes: approximately nine-day PBMC culture with coronavirus spike peptide pools or control peptides (ViraFEST assay). ViraFEST expanded antigen-specific T cells with peptide pools, then sequenced TCRs. Sequencing of cultured CD4+ T cell DNA used the Oncomine TCR Beta short-read assay. TCRdb used MiXCR to reprocess the PCR reads, holding one entry per CDR3 protein. The sample yields about 15,000 distinct CDR3 sequences, 60% to 70% seen once. The CDR3 contains 14 residues. Germline V gene data show CDR1 as SEHNR and CDR2 as FQNEAQ (reference sequence). Trimming took off 8 bases at V and 1 base at J, with 14 bases between the two ends. General study findings and limits: A median of 86.3% of reactive clones, in convalescent patients, became evident only post-vaccination.

This clonotype appeared a few times. Its target is unknown. Material for sequencing was CD4+ T cells from blood, cultured in vitro. V is TRBV7-9 and J is TRBJ1-1, with D perhaps matching TRBD1 (6 bases). The clonotype comes from a human donor who had recovered from COVID-19. The CDR3: CASVQGRGNTEAFF. DNA of the CDR3: TGTGCCAGCGTACAGGGACGAGGGAACACTGAAGCTTTCTTT.